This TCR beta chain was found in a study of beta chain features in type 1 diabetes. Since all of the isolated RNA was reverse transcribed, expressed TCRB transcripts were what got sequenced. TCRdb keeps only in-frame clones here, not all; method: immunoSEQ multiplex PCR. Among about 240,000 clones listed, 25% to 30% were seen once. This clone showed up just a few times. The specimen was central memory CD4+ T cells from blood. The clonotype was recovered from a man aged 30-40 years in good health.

The CDR3 sequence: CASSDTQQAFF. The CDR3 nucleotides are TGTGCCAGCAGCGATACACAACAAGCTTTCTTT. This chain links TRBV7-9 with TRBJ1-1; unclear D gene. This CDR3 has 11 residues. The germline V gene encodes CDR1 SEHNR and CDR2 FQNEAQ (reference sequence). V dropped 5 bases and J dropped 9 bases, with 10 bases sitting between them.